This passage covers 12 T cell receptor beta chains from one sample sequenced in a study of beta chain features in type 1 diabetes. The sequenced template was cDNA made from the entire isolated RNA. The protocol was immunoSEQ multiplex PCR, while the TCRdb copy is restricted to in-frame clones and leaves out a portion. Here the sample spans some 150,000 clones, 9% to 10% being singletons. The sequenced material came from central memory CD4+ T cells from blood. The receptors derive from a woman in her thirties or forties in good health.

The CDR3, as DNA: TGTGCCAGCAGAGAACAGGGGGCGCAGGCCGGGGAGCTGTTTTTT. Amino acids: CASREQGAQAGELFF. This sequence joins TRBV6-1 and TRBJ2-2; 9 bases align to TRBD1. The ends lost 6 bases at V and 6 bases at J; junction bases unmatched: 8. The CDR3 is 15 amino acids. From germline, CDR1 is MNHNS and CDR2 SASEGT.

This clone was seen only a few times. The CDR3 DNA is TGTGCGGTTGGCAAGTACGATAGCAATCAGCCCCAGCATTTT. Protein product: CAVGKYDSNQPQHF. The chain is built from TRBV6-5 and TRBJ1-5, with D unclear. Germline CDR1 and CDR2: MNHEY and SVGAGI. The CDR3 totals 14 residues.

The chain links TRBV15 to TRBJ2-7; maybe TRBD1 (6 bases). Trimming took 3 bases from V and 9 from J, leaving 12 bases between them. The CDR3 sequence is 12 residues long. Germline CDR1 is LNHNV and CDR2 is YYDKDF (reference sequence). CDR3 bases: TGTGCCACCAGCAGGCCAAAGGGGGTGCAGTACTTC. Encoded protein: CATSRPKGVQYF. Together with reference TRBV15 and TRBJ2-7, the CDR3 gives the full variable domain: DAMVIQNPRYQVTQFGKPVTLSCSQTLNHNVMYWYQQKSSQAPKLLFHYYDKDFNNEADTPDNFQSRRPNTSFCFLDIRSPGLGDTAMYLCATSRPKGVQYFGPGTRLTVT.

V usage is TRBV21-1 and J usage is TRBJ2-7; TRBD1, the D gene given by the table, was not confirmed from the DNA. TRBV21-1 is noted as a pseudogene. The CDR3 contains 16 residues. The CDR3 protein is CASSKRQGAQTYEQYF. The CDR3 coding sequence is TGTGCCAGCAGCAAAAGGCAGGGGGCCCAGACCTACGAGCAGTACTTC.

This clone has a handful of counts. V and J are TRBV5-1 and TRBJ1-4; 7 bases fit TRBD1. Germline V lookup: CDR1 SGHRS, CDR2 YFSETQ. This CDR3 is built from 16 residues. Trimming removed 4 bases from V and 3 bases from J; junction bases left unmatched: 9. CDR3 nucleotides: TGCGCCAGCAGCACATCAGGGGGGAATTCTAATGAAAAACTGTTTTTT. Translating it yields CASSTSGGNSNEKLFF.

The chain has TRBV5-1 and TRBJ2-1, with TRBD2 identical over 13 bases. Trimming took 4 bases from V and 0 from J; bases not matched to a gene: 13. Germline CDR1 reads SGHRS; CDR2 reads YFSETQ. The CDR3 extends over 20 amino acids. CDR3 sequence reads: CASSPALLAGGWDSYNEQFF. The DNA for the CDR3 is TGCGCCAGCAGCCCGGCTTTACTAGCGGGGGGGTGGGACTCCTACAATGAGCAGTTCTTC.

This clone has ten or more counts. The chain is built from TRBV4-1 and TRBJ2-3; the match to TRBD2 covers 7 bases. The germline CDR1 and CDR2 sequences are MGHRA and YSYEKL. V was clipped by 4 bases and J by 2 bases; unmatched bases: 9. The CDR3 is made up of 16 amino acids. The CDR3 coding sequence is TGCGCCAGCAGCCTGAGACTAGCCTTATTCACAGATACGCAGTATTTT. It specifies CASSLRLALFTDTQYF.

This clone was observed a handful of times. This chain links TRBV7-2 with TRBJ1-1, with D tentatively TRBD1 (5 bases). The CDR3 has 14 residues. CDR1 is SGHTA and CDR2 is FQGNSA in the germline V gene. With 4 bases removed from V and 3 bases from J, the gap between germline ends came to 12 bases. The CDR3 is CASSYVARDTEAFF. The CDR3, as DNA: TGTGCCAGCAGCTACGTCGCCAGGGACACTGAAGCTTTCTTT. Variable domain in full (rest from reference TRBV7-2 and TRBJ1-1): GAGVSQSPSNKVTEKGKDVELRCDPISGHTALYWYRQSLGQGLEFLIYFQGNSAPDKSGLPSDRFSAERTGGSVSTLTIQRTQQEDSAVYLCASSYVARDTEAFFGQGTRLTVV.

The chain links TRBV6-5 to TRBJ1-2, with 7 bases aligning to TRBD1. In germline, CDR1 is MNHEY, CDR2 SVGAGI. This CDR3 is 14 amino acids long. Trimming at V came to 5 bases and at J to 0 bases, leaving 3 bases not matched to a gene. This CDR3 reads CASSPQGTNYGYTF. The CDR3 region has the DNA TGTGCCAGCAGTCCACAGGGGACTAACTATGGCTACACCTTC.

The chain recombines TRBV7-2 with TRBJ2-3; 7 bases map to TRBD2. There are 15 residues in the CDR3. Germline CDR1 reads SGHTA; CDR2 reads FQGNSA. V was clipped by 4 bases and J by 2 bases; unmatched bases: 6. CDR3 coding DNA: TGTGCCAGCAGCTCTTGGGGGGGTACCACAGATACGCAGTATTTT. Its translation: CASSSWGGTTDTQYF. The full variable domain, its missing parts supplied by reference TRBV7-2 and TRBJ2-3, is GAGVSQSPSNKVTEKGKDVELRCDPISGHTALYWYRQSLGQGLEFLIYFQGNSAPDKSGLPSDRFSAERTGGSVSTLTIQRTQQEDSAVYLCASSSWGGTTDTQYFGPGTRLTVL.

The chain carries TRBV5-1 and TRBJ1-2, with D possibly TRBD1 on 5 matching bases. CDR3 length: 14 residues. Trimming stripped 0 bases from V and 2 bases from J, with 8 bases between. CDR1 and CDR2 from the germline V gene are SGHRS and YFSETQ. In nucleotides, the CDR3 is TGCGCCAGCAGCTTGGCTGGGGGGAACTATGGCTACACCTTC. Translated, it gives CASSLAGGNYGYTF.

The CDR3 spells CASRGSSYEQYF. In DNA, the CDR3 is TGTGCCAGCAGGGGGAGCTCCTACGAGCAGTACTTC. The rearrangement links TRBV11-2 to TRBJ2-7; perhaps TRBD2 as D (5 bases). Germline CDR1 SGHAT, CDR2 FQNNGV. The V end was cut by 6 bases, the J end by 0 bases, with 6 bases between. The CDR3 spans 12 residues.